This TCR beta chain was found in a study of CD8 T cells in Susac syndrome. Blood CD8+ and CD4+ T cells underwent high-throughput TCR beta sequencing. In Susac syndrome patients, recently defined diagnostic criteria for definite or probable disease were met. Negative magnetic isolation gave CD8+ and CD4+ cells; FACS enriched CD8+ TEMRA. The RNA, 0.5 to 1 ug, was put through reverse transcription using random hexamers. TCRdb reanalysed the immunoSEQ multiplex PCR reads using MiXCR and keeps one entry per CDR3 protein. The sample yields about 94,000 distinct CDR3 sequences, roughly 94% seen once. This clonotype was sampled from a human donor with Susac syndrome. Sample: CD4+ T cells from PBMCs.

CDR3 amino acids: CASSLNSGTLPFF. CDR3 bases: TGTGCCAGCAGTTTAAATTCAGGGACATTGCCGTTCTTC. The chain combines TRBV12-3 or TRBV12-4 with TRBJ2-1; D is perhaps TRBD1 (6 bases). The CDR3 loop spans 13 amino acids. Trimming pared 2 bases from V and 15 bases from J, leaving 17 bases between.